Each of the 21 T cell receptor beta chains below was sequenced from the same sample in a study of Ad26.COV2.S vaccination and SARS-CoV-2 variants. Data came from immunoSEQ multiplex PCR; TCRdb stores just in-frame clones and leaves some out. This table has 300,000 to 350,000 clones, less than 90% appearing once. Sample treatment: over 15 received Ad26.COV2.S at low or high dose, single or two shots; a few received placebo; per-sample allocation not given. Following the first vaccine or placebo injection, samples were taken on day 63. Sequencing used peripheral blood, obtained in a trial of Ad26.COV2.S vaccine versus placebo. These receptor sequences come from a person between 18 and 65 years old who received the Ad26.COV2.S COVID-19 vaccine or a placebo.

The rearrangement joins TRBV21-1 to TRBJ1-4; the table's D call TRBD1 went unverified against the DNA. TRBV21-1 represents a pseudogene. The CDR3 contains 14 residues. DNA of the CDR3: TGTGCCAGCAGCAACCGGGACAGGGTTGAAAAACTGTTTTTT. This codes for CASSNRDRVEKLFF.

The CDR3 region has the DNA TGTGCCAGCAGTCCCAGACACAGTTTGGCTGAAGCTTTCTTT. Amino acid sequence: CASSPRHSLAEAFF. V usage is TRBV6-5 and J usage is TRBJ1-1; D ambiguous. The V gene lost 5 bases and the J gene lost 6 bases, with 16 bases spanning the gap. Germline V gene data show CDR1 as MNHEY and CDR2 as SVGAGI. The CDR3 runs to 14 residues.

DNA of the CDR3: TGTGCCAGCAGCCTCAGGGGTACGTCGGTTGACGAGCAGTACTTC. Translating gives CASSLRGTSVDEQYF. The rearrangement links TRBV5-5 to TRBJ2-7; perhaps TRBD1 as D (6 bases). V was clipped by 4 bases and J by 5 bases, with 19 bases between them. In germline, CDR1 is SGHKS, CDR2 YYEKEE (reference sequence). The CDR3 is 15 residues long.

The chain carries TRBV4-3 and TRBJ2-2; D is unclear. Germline loops: CDR1 LGHNA, CDR2 YSLEER. This CDR3 is built from 15 residues. Trimming removed 0 bases from V and 3 bases from J, with 8 bases in between. CDR3 residues: CASSQDPLYTGELFF. For the CDR3, the DNA is TGCGCCAGCAGCCAAGACCCTCTTTACACCGGGGAGCTGTTTTTT.

A few counts support this clone. This chain links TRBV5-1 with TRBJ2-7; 11 bases map to TRBD1. Losses at the gene ends were 6 bases for V and 1 base for J; bases not matched to a gene: 6. This CDR3 contains 15 residues. From germline, CDR1 is SGHRS and CDR2 YFSETQ. The CDR3 DNA reads TGCGCCAGCATGCGAGGACAGGGGGCATCCTACGAGCAGTACTTC. Amino acid sequence: CASMRGQGASYEQYF.

The chain carries TRBV6-2 or TRBV6-3 and TRBJ2-1, with 8 bases lining up with TRBD1. The V gene end was trimmed by 5 bases and the J gene end by 9 bases; junction bases not matched to a gene: 21. Germline loops: CDR1 MNHEY, CDR2 SVGEGT. This CDR3 is 18 amino acids long. Written as DNA, the CDR3 is TGTGCCAGCAGTATTCGCGGTCACGGGCAGGGGGCGATCAGTGAGCAGTTCTTC. Translating gives CASSIRGHGQGAISEQFF.

This sequence joins TRBV5-6 and TRBJ1-6, with D possibly being TRBD1 (6 bases). Germline-derived CDR1 and CDR2 are SGHDT and YYEEEE. This CDR3 region has 15 residues. The germline V and J ends were trimmed by 4 bases and 4 bases, with 12 bases remaining between them. The CDR3 nucleotides are TGTGCCAGCAGCGCCCGACAGGAGTATAATTCACCCCTCCACTTT. It is translated as CASSARQEYNSPLHF.

In its sample, this clone was seen once. This rearrangement joins TRBV4-2 to TRBJ1-5; D is ambiguous. Trimming removed 1 base from V and 4 bases from J, with 8 bases in between. Germline CDR1 and CDR2: LGHNA and YNFKEQ. There are 14 residues in the CDR3. The CDR3 protein is CASSQGEFNQPQHF. The DNA of the CDR3 is TGTGCCAGCAGCCAAGGGGAGTTTAATCAGCCCCAGCATTTT.

This chain joins TRBV5-1 and TRBJ2-6; no reliable D call. V was pared by 0 bases and J by 0 bases, with 7 bases between. CDR1 SGHRS and CDR2 YFSETQ come from the germline V gene. The CDR3 runs 16 residues. CDR3 loop: CASSLAVSSGANVLTF. For the CDR3, the DNA is TGCGCCAGCAGCTTGGCAGTCAGCTCTGGGGCCAACGTCCTGACTTTC.

The chain joins TRBV27 to TRBJ2-3; 11 bases align to TRBD2. Germline V CDR1 and CDR2: MNHEY, SMNVEV (reference sequence). The CDR3 contains 18 residues. V shed 0 bases and J 5 bases; nucleotides not matched to a gene: 10. The CDR3 DNA reads TGTGCCAGCAGTTTATCGTTGGCTAGCGGGAGGAGTGTAGATACGCAGTATTTT. Translated: CASSLSLASGRSVDTQYF.

V and J are TRBV28 and TRBJ1-1; tentatively, D is TRBD1 (5 bases). The CDR3 has 16 amino acids. Deletions cut 10 bases from V and 0 bases from J, with 21 bases between. CDR1 and CDR2 from the germline V gene are MDHEN and SYDVKM. CDR3 sequence: CATKRDYLSMNTEAFF. CDR3 coding DNA: TGTGCCACCAAAAGGGACTATCTTTCCATGAACACTGAAGCTTTCTTT.

The CDR3: CASSPGGQPYEKLFF. CDR3 sequence (DNA): TGTGCCAGCAGTCCCGGGGGGCAGCCTTATGAAAAACTGTTTTTT. V usage is TRBV13 and J usage is TRBJ1-4, with a weak D call TRBD1 (6 bases). The CDR3 loop spans 15 amino acids. CDR1 and CDR2 from the germline V gene are PRHDT and FYEKMQ (reference sequence). V shed 6 bases and J shed 6 bases, with 17 bases lying between them.

The V call is TRBV4-3, the J call TRBJ2-2; tentative D call: TRBD2 (6 bases). The CDR3 extends over 16 amino acids. Germline V gene lookup returns CDR1 LGHNA and CDR2 YSLEER. The V end lost 5 bases, the J end lost 7 bases, and 20 bases lay between the germline ends. The CDR3 DNA sequence: TGCGCCAGCAGCACCCAGACTAGACCGGGGTACGGGGAGCTGTTTTTT. It is translated as CASSTQTRPGYGELFF.

The chain couples TRBV10-3 to TRBJ2-3, with D unresolved. This CDR3 comprises 14 residues. The V end was cut by 7 bases, the J end by 0 bases, with 11 bases between. The germline V gene has CDR1 ENHRY and CDR2 SYGVKD. CDR3 coding DNA: TGTGCCATCACGGGCACCGCTAGCACAGATACGCAGTATTTT. This encodes CAITGTASTDTQYF.

V is TRBV28 and J is TRBJ2-6; 8 nucleotides agree with TRBD2. Germline CDR1 MDHEN, CDR2 SYDVKM. J lost 0 bases, V lost 7 bases, and 8 bases had no gene match. This CDR3 is 17 amino acids long. The CDR3 DNA follows: TGTGCCAGCACTGCCGGACTAGCTCCCTCTGGGGCCAACGTCCTGACTTTC. As protein: CASTAGLAPSGANVLTF.

The J gene is TRBJ2-7, the V gene TRBV28; 8 bases are a match to TRBD1. This CDR3 has 15 amino acids. The V segment lost 4 bases and the J segment 3 bases; nucleotides outside the gene matches: 8. CDR1 and CDR2 (germline): MDHEN, SYDVKM. The CDR3, as DNA: TGTGCCAGCAGTTCACAGGGGGTTATAGTCTACGAGCAGTACTTC. Translation gives CASSSQGVIVYEQYF.

This clone was observed once. The rearrangement joins TRBV4-3 to TRBJ2-7; D call uncertain. Looked up from germline, CDR1 is LGHNA and CDR2 is YSLEER. The germline V and J ends were trimmed by 3 bases and 3 bases, with 12 bases remaining between them. This CDR3 region has 14 residues. The DNA of the CDR3 is TGCGCCAGCAGCCAGGCTCGACCTTTCTACGAGCAGTACTTC. Translating gives CASSQARPFYEQYF.

DNA of the CDR3: TGTGCCAGCAGCGCAGGGACGGACTCTGGAAACACCATATATTTT. Residues: CASSAGTDSGNTIYF. This sequence joins TRBV7-3 and TRBJ1-3; D perhaps matches TRBD1 (5 bases). Trimming took off 5 bases at V and 0 bases at J, with 11 bases between the two ends. This CDR3 comprises 15 residues. CDR1 and CDR2 (germline): SGHTA, FQGTGA. The full variable domain, completed using reference TRBV7-3 and TRBJ1-3, is GAGVSQTPSNKVTEKGKYVELRCDPISGHTALYWYRQSLGQGPEFLIYFQGTGAADDSGLPNDRFFAVRPEGSVSTLKIQRTERGDSAVYLCASSAGTDSGNTIYFGEGSWLTVV.

This sequence joins TRBV21-1 and TRBJ2-1; TRBD2 is taken as the D call from the table, unchecked against the DNA. TRBV21-1 is a pseudogene. The CDR3 length is 15 residues. The CDR3 region is CANGSGTYSYNEQFF. Written as DNA, the CDR3 is TGTGCCAACGGTAGCGGAACCTACTCCTACAATGAGCAGTTCTTC.

This clone was recorded a few times. V gene TRBV15 combines with J gene TRBJ2-1; D may be TRBD2 (6 bases). CDR1 is LNHNV, CDR2 YYDKDF, per germline (reference sequence). The CDR3 covers 15 residues. The V gene lost 1 base and the J gene lost 6 bases, with 13 bases spanning the gap. CDR3 sequence (DNA): TGTGCCACCAGCAGAGGACTAGATGTAGGCAATGAGCAGTTCTTC. Protein: CATSRGLDVGNEQFF.

As regards this clone: The junction and the germline gene differ at one end; a read error may be behind it. The V gene is TRBV6-2 or TRBV6-3, the J gene TRBJ2-5; the match to TRBD2 covers 8 bases. This CDR3 spans 14 amino acids. CDR1 MNHEY and CDR2 SVGEGT come from the germline V gene. The CDR3 DNA is TGTGCCAGCAGCCTTAACTTAAGCGGGACTAGATTGCACTTC. It translates to CASSLNLSGTRLHF.